These T cell receptor beta chains were read from a single sample in a study of long-term antiretroviral therapy in people with HIV. TCRdb's copy holds only in-frame clones and misses some; the assay was immunoSEQ multiplex PCR. Of around 13,000 clones listed, around 77% were seen once; the top ten hold 15% to 25%. This sample comprised unsorted PBMCs, obtained 0.5 years before starting antiretroviral therapy. Receptor source: a woman between 35 and 50 years old with HIV. The CDR3 runs from the conserved cysteine through the conserved F or W. The D gene is left open where the match is weak. Some rows have no size entry. The others give once, few or many, or a class for an expanded clone.

clone size | D gene | J gene | V gene | CDR3 protein | CDR3 DNA
NA | NA | TRBJ2-2 | TRBV10-3 | CAIRTLDGANTGELFF | TGTGCCATCAGGACCCTAGACGGGGCGAACACCGGGGAGCTGTTTTTT
NA | NA | TRBJ2-5 | TRBV10-2 | CASSGGPGDVETQYF | TGCGCCAGCAGTGGAGGCCCTGGGGACGTGGAGACCCAGTACTTC
NA | NA | TRBJ2-7 | TRBV5-4 | CASSLAVGLTASSYEQYF | TGTGCCAGCAGCTTGGCGGTTGGTTTGACAGCGAGCTCCTACGAGCAGTACTTC
NA | NA | TRBJ2-1 | TRBV5-1 | CASSLESGGLNEQFF | TGCGCCAGCAGCTTGGAATCTGGCGGACTCAATGAGCAGTTCTTC
NA | NA | TRBJ2-1 | TRBV14 | CASSQYRETLFF | TGTGCCAGCAGCCAATACCGGGAAACACTGTTCTTC
NA | NA | TRBJ2-7 | TRBV5-1 | CASSGDESYEQYF | TGCGCCAGCAGCGGGGATGAGTCCTACGAGCAGTACTTC
NA | NA | TRBJ1-1 | TRBV19 | CASTWGGANTEAFF | TGTGCCAGTACCTGGGGGGGAGCGAACACTGAAGCTTTCTTT
NA | TRBD1 | TRBJ2-1 | TRBV29-1 | CSVEDRTGGSEQFF | TGCAGCGTTGAAGATCGGACAGGGGGCTCTGAGCAGTTCTTC
NA | TRBD1 | TRBJ1-4 | TRBV7-8 | CASSNHRGANEKLFF | TGTGCCAGCAGCAACCACAGGGGAGCTAATGAAAAACTGTTTTTT
NA | NA | TRBJ1-3 | TRBV5-4 | CASSPGGAGNTIYF | TGTGCCAGCAGCCCCGGGGGGGCTGGAAACACCATATATTTT
NA | NA | TRBJ1-1 | TRBV7-9 | CASSRQTEAFF | TGTGCCAGCAGCCGACAGACTGAAGCTTTCTTT
NA | TRBD1 | TRBJ1-2 | TRBV27 | CASSPGTGIRIGDGYTF | TGTGCCAGCAGTCCTGGGACAGGGATTAGGATTGGAGATGGCTACACCTTC
NA | NA | TRBJ1-2 | TRBV30 | CAWSGTYGYTF | TGTGCCTGGAGCGGCACCTATGGCTACACCTTC
NA | NA | TRBJ2-2 | TRBV5-4 | CASSLPGELFF | TGTGCCAGCAGCTTGCCCGGGGAGCTGTTTTTT
NA | TRBD1 | TRBJ1-1 | TRBV5-1 | CASSSLRQGGNTEAFF | TGCGCCAGCAGCTCACTAAGACAGGGAGGTAACACTGAAGCTTTCTTT
NA | NA | TRBJ2-5 | TRBV5-5 | CASSLVGFQETQYF | TGTGCCAGCAGCTTGGTAGGGTTCCAAGAGACCCAGTACTTC
NA | TRBD2 | TRBJ2-7 | TRBV4-3 | CASSQEEGLAGFNYEQYF | TGCGCCAGCAGCCAAGAAGAGGGACTAGCGGGGTTTAATTACGAGCAGTACTTC
NA | NA | TRBJ2-1 | TRBV9 | CASSGHSSYNEQFF | TGTGCCAGCAGCGGTCACAGTTCCTACAATGAGCAGTTCTTC
NA | NA | TRBJ2-3 | TRBV19 | CASSTRGVRTDTQYF | TGTGCCAGTAGTACCCGGGGAGTTCGCACAGATACGCAGTATTTT
NA | NA | TRBJ1-4 | TRBV5-6 | CASAEWQVYEKLFF | TGTGCCAGCGCAGAGTGGCAGGTGTACGAAAAACTGTTTTTT
NA | NA | TRBJ2-3 | TRBV4-3 | CASSQLSATDTQYF | TGCGCCAGCAGCCAACTATCGGCGACAGATACGCAGTATTTT
NA | NA | TRBJ2-1 | TRBV6-6 | CASSRAGSSYNEQFF | TGTGCCAGCAGTCGAGCCGGAAGCTCCTACAATGAGCAGTTCTTC
NA | NA | TRBJ1-3 | TRBV15 | CATSIPGASGNTIYF | TGTGCCACCAGCATCCCAGGGGCCTCTGGAAACACCATATATTTT
NA | NA | TRBJ2-5 | TRBV9 | CASSAFWVGETQYF | TGTGCCAGCAGCGCGTTCTGGGTGGGGGAGACCCAGTACTTC
NA | NA | TRBJ2-4 | TRBV6-1 | CASIAGQRAKNIQYF | TGTGCCAGCATCGCGGGACAGCGAGCCAAAAACATTCAGTACTTC
few | TRBD1 | TRBJ1-2 | TRBV27 | CASSPRDRALLDGYTF | TGTGCCAGCAGCCCACGGGACAGGGCTTTATTGGATGGCTACACCTTC
NA | TRBD2 | TRBJ2-2 | TRBV4-1 | CASSQTLADVTGELFF | TGCGCCAGCAGCCAAACCCTAGCGGATGTCACCGGGGAGCTGTTTTTT
NA | TRBD1 | TRBJ1-1 | TRBV5-8 | CASSLGQGANTEAFF | TGTGCCAGCAGCTTGGGACAGGGGGCGAACACTGAAGCTTTCTTT
NA | NA | TRBJ1-1 | TRBV2 | CATLEGPENTEAFF | TGTGCCACCCTCGAGGGGCCGGAGAACACTGAAGCTTTCTTT
few | TRBD2 | TRBJ2-7 | TRBV2 | CASSGRERTYEQYF | TGTGCCAGCAGTGGGCGGGAGCGGACCTACGAGCAGTACTTC
NA | TRBD2 | TRBJ2-3 | TRBV30 | CAWSVGGGWKDTQYF | TGTGCCTGGAGTGTCGGGGGGGGGTGGAAAGATACGCAGTATTTT
NA | NA | TRBJ2-3 | TRBV29-1 | CSVGTDTQYF | TGCAGCGTTGGTACAGATACGCAGTATTTT
few | TRBD1 | TRBJ2-7 | TRBV10-2 | CASSGTGVFPYEQYF | TGCGCCAGCAGTGGAACAGGGGTCTTCCCCTACGAGCAGTACTTC
NA | TRBD1 | TRBJ2-7 | TRBV11-2 | CASSWGTGGYEQYF | TGTGCCAGCAGCTGGGGGACAGGGGGCTACGAGCAGTACTTC
NA | TRBD1 | TRBJ1-1 | TRBV30 | CAWSARTGVEAFF | TGTGCCTGGAGTGCCAGGACAGGGGTTGAAGCTTTCTTT
NA | TRBD1 | TRBJ1-2 | TRBV7-9 | CASSHWTGVGYGYTF | TGTGCCAGCAGCCATTGGACAGGGGTTGGCTATGGCTACACCTTC
NA | TRBD1 | TRBJ2-7 | TRBV30 | CAWSWDRGDEQYF | TGTGCCTGGAGTTGGGACAGGGGAGACGAGCAGTACTTC
few | TRBD1 | TRBJ2-3 | TRBV27 | CASSQTGGRSTDTQYF | TGTGCCAGCAGTCAAACAGGGGGTCGGAGCACAGATACGCAGTATTTT
few | NA | TRBJ2-3 | TRBV27 | CASSLVGLTADTQYF | TGTGCCAGCAGTTTAGTAGGACTAACGGCAGATACGCAGTATTTT
NA | NA | TRBJ2-2 | TRBV7-8 | CASSSRGEAYGELFF | TGTGCCAGCAGCTCGCGAGGGGAAGCCTACGGGGAGCTGTTTTTT
NA | NA | TRBJ1-1 | TRBV30 | CAWSKGGNTEAFF | TGTGCCTGGAGCAAAGGGGGGAACACTGAAGCTTTCTTT
NA | NA | TRBJ1-3 | TRBV18 | CASSPTQGTIYF | TGTGCCAGCTCACCTACCCAGGGCACCATATATTTT
NA | NA | TRBJ1-1 | TRBV7-9 | CASSWEGSTEAFF | TGTGCCAGCAGCTGGGAGGGATCCACTGAAGCTTTCTTT
NA | NA | TRBJ2-1 | TRBV5-8 | CASSLAGAQGAYNEQFF | TGTGCCAGCAGCTTGGCTGGCGCCCAAGGGGCCTACAATGAGCAGTTCTTC
NA | TRBD1 | TRBJ1-1 | TRBV9 | CASSLLTGPGFF | TGTGCCAGCAGCCTACTGACAGGGCCGGGCTTTTTT
NA | TRBD2 | TRBJ2-5 | TRBV12-5 | CASGLVPLAGKETQYF | TGTGCTAGTGGTTTGGTACCCCTAGCGGGGAAGGAGACCCAGTACTTC
once | NA | TRBJ2-1 | TRBV19 | CASNHGPWQVDNEQFF | TGTGCCAGTAATCATGGCCCCTGGCAGGTAGACAATGAGCAGTTCTTC
NA | TRBD1 | TRBJ2-2 | TRBV27 | CASSFLAGQGNTGELFF | TGTGCCAGCAGTTTTTTGGCGGGACAGGGGAACACCGGGGAGCTGTTTTTT
NA | TRBD1 | TRBJ2-1 | TRBV11-3 | CASSSGTGLYNEQFF | TGTGCCAGCAGCTCCGGGACAGGGCTATACAATGAGCAGTTCTTC
NA | TRBD2 | TRBJ2-3 | TRBV5-4 | CASSSPTSGDTDTQYF | TGTGCCAGCAGCTCCCCGACTAGCGGGGACACAGATACGCAGTATTTT
NA | TRBD1 | TRBJ2-2 | TRBV30 | CAWSETGVYTGELFF | TGTGCCTGGAGTGAAACAGGGGTGTACACCGGGGAGCTGTTTTTT
NA | NA | TRBJ1-1 | TRBV6-5 | CASSPRGPIPTEAFF | TGTGCCAGCAGCCCGAGGGGACCTATCCCCACTGAAGCTTTCTTT
NA | NA | TRBJ1-1 | TRBV11-3 | CASSLSSEAFF | TGTGCCAGCAGCTTAAGCTCTGAAGCTTTCTTT
once | NA | TRBJ1-1 | TRBV18 | CASSLITEAFF | TGTGCCAGCTCGCTGATCACTGAAGCTTTCTTT
few | NA | TRBJ2-5 | TRBV29-1 | CSALYNEETQYF | TGCAGCGCTTTATATAATGAAGAGACCCAGTACTTC
few | NA | TRBJ1-1 | TRBV4-2 | CASSQEGTTLLNTEAFF | TGTGCCAGCAGCCAAGAAGGGACAACACTTCTCAACACTGAAGCTTTCTTT
NA | TRBD2 | TRBJ2-2 | TRBV18 | CASSPEVLAGTGELFF | TGTGCCAGCTCACCGGAGGTCCTAGCGGGGACCGGGGAGCTGTTTTTT
NA | TRBD1 | TRBJ1-2 | TRBV9 | CASSEGQGVYYGYTF | TGTGCCAGCAGCGAGGGACAGGGGGTGTACTATGGCTACACCTTC
NA | NA | TRBJ1-5 | TRBV28 | CASSLAGYHQPQHF | TGTGCCAGCAGTTTAGCAGGGTACCATCAGCCCCAGCATTTT